Below are 26 T cell receptor beta chains sequenced from a single sample in a study of blood T cells in healthy people across ages. The authors ran a second PCR of roughly 6 to 11 cycles using a sample-barcoded 5' primer and a J-beta primer mix. TCRdb passed the 5' RACE reads through MiXCR, listing each CDR3 protein once. The sample has 1.5 million to 2 million distinct CDR3 sequences; about 28% are singletons. The source material was blood. Receptors originate from a woman younger than 45 in good health.

This clonotype was seen more than once but under ten times. The V call is TRBV12-5, the J call TRBJ2-7; D possibly matches TRBD1 or TRBD2 (5 bases each). V was pared by 1 base and J by 3 bases, with 16 bases between. The CDR3 runs 16 residues. Germline CDR1 is LGHNT and CDR2 is FRNRAP. In nucleotides, the CDR3 is TGTGCTAGTGGTTTGGGAGACGGGACGCCAAGCTACGAGCAGTACTTC. The encoded protein is CASGLGDGTPSYEQYF. Together with reference TRBV12-5 and TRBJ2-7, the CDR3 gives the full variable domain: DARVTQTPRHKVTEMGQEVTMRCQPILGHNTVFWYRQTMMQGLELLAYFRNRAPLDDSGMPKDRFSAEMPDATLATLKIQPSEPRDSAVYFCASGLGDGTPSYEQYFGPGTRLTVT.

The chain is built from TRBV20-1 and TRBJ1-1, with D unresolved. CDR1 and CDR2 (germline): DFQATT, SNEGSKA (reference sequence). The CDR3 runs to 12 residues. V gave up 7 bases and J gave up 1 base, with 10 bases separating them. The CDR3 reads CSVPVSNTEAFF. The CDR3, as DNA: TGCAGTGTTCCTGTATCGAACACTGAAGCTTTCTTT.

V gene TRBV21-1 combines with J gene TRBJ2-3; the tabulated D call, TRBD1, remains unverified against the DNA. TRBV21-1 is listed as a pseudogene. The CDR3 is 13 residues long. The CDR3 loop reads CASSTQTADTQYF. The CDR3, as DNA: TGTGCCAGCAGCACCCAGACAGCAGATACGCAGTATTTT.

Only one count was recorded for this clonotype. A read error may be the cause here, since a much bigger clone is one base away. The chain joins TRBV6-5 to TRBJ1-2; no definite D call. Trimming took 4 bases from V and 7 from J, leaving 19 bases between them. The CDR3 is 15 amino acids. CDR1 is MNHEY and CDR2 is SVGAGI in the germline V gene. The CDR3 here is CASSSLRNAGCGYTF. The CDR3 coding sequence is TGTGCCAGCAGTTCCCTTAGGAACGCTGGCTGTGGCTACACCTTC.

The chain combines TRBV20-1 with TRBJ1-1, with D possibly being TRBD1 (6 bases). This CDR3 has 12 residues. V dropped 1 base and J dropped 8 bases, with 11 bases sitting between them. Germline CDR1 reads DFQATT; CDR2 reads SNEGSKA (reference sequence). The CDR3 sequence: CSARGRTAEAFF. CDR3 in DNA: TGCAGTGCTAGAGGTAGGACAGCCGAAGCTTTCTTT.

This clonotype was seen ten or more times. The CDR3 sequence is CASSNGRNTEAFF. CDR3 bases: TGTGCCAGCAGCAACGGCAGGAACACTGAAGCTTTCTTT. The rearrangement uses TRBV9 and TRBJ1-1, with unresolved D. Germline V gene sequence: CDR1 SGDLS, CDR2 YYNGEE. The CDR3 runs to 13 residues. Trimming took off 4 bases at V and 1 base at J, with 8 bases between the two ends. Full variable domain (rest looked up from reference TRBV9 and TRBJ1-1): DSGVTQTPKHLITATGQRVTLRCSPRSGDLSVYWYQQSLDQGLQFLIQYYNGEERAKGNILERFSAQQFPDLHSELNLSSLELGDSALYFCASSNGRNTEAFFGQGTRLTVV.

At least ten counts were recorded for this clonotype. The chain is built from TRBV20-1 and TRBJ2-7; D is undetermined. CDR3 length: 12 amino acids. Germline V gives CDR1 DFQATT, CDR2 SNEGSKA (reference sequence). CDR3 residues: CSLQKGSYEQYF. Here the CDR3 DNA reads TGCAGCTTACAGAAAGGATCCTACGAGCAGTACTTC.

The chain joins TRBV7-2 to TRBJ2-1; 9 nucleotides line up with TRBD2. This CDR3 has 17 residues. V gave up 5 bases and J gave up 3 bases; unmatched junction bases: 11. Germline CDR1 is SGHTA and CDR2 is FQGNSA. CDR3 sequence reads: CASSRIISGSIYNEQFF. Here the CDR3 DNA reads TGTGCCAGCAGCCGAATAATTAGCGGGAGCATCTACAATGAGCAGTTCTTC.

V and J are TRBV5-1 and TRBJ2-3, with D perhaps assigned TRBD1 or TRBD2 (6 bases each). The V end lost 4 bases, the J end lost 6 bases, and 15 bases lay between the germline ends. Germline values: CDR1 SGHRS, CDR2 YFSETQ. This CDR3 is 14 amino acids long. The chain's CDR3 is CASSLGGRDDTQYF. CDR3 DNA sequence: TGCGCCAGCAGCCTGGGGGGCCGGGACGATACGCAGTATTTT.

This chain connects TRBV6-5 to TRBJ1-5; the D is unclear. Germline loops: CDR1 MNHEY, CDR2 SVGAGI. The V end lost 5 bases, the J end lost 0 bases, and 11 bases lay between the germline ends. The CDR3 contains 15 residues. For the CDR3, the DNA is TGTGCCAGCAGTAGGACGGACGCTAGCAATCAGCCCCAGCATTTT. It is translated as CASSRTDASNQPQHF.

This clonotype was seen more than once but under ten times. The genes are TRBV29-1 and TRBJ2-6; 9 nucleotides agree with TRBD1. From germline, CDR1 is SQVTM and CDR2 ANQGSEA. This CDR3 comprises 19 residues. The V gene end was trimmed by 3 bases and the J gene end by 3 bases; junction bases not matched to a gene: 15. The CDR3 bases are TGCAGCGTTGATTATGGGGGAACAGGGGGCGAGTATGGGGCCAACGTCCTGACTTTC. Translated, it gives CSVDYGGTGGEYGANVLTF.

This clonotype has ten or more counts. This chain uses TRBV7-2 with TRBJ2-3; D not certain. Germline-derived CDR1 and CDR2 are SGHTA and FQGNSA. V was cut by 4 bases and J by 3 bases, with 2 bases left in between. The CDR3 covers 11 residues. CDR3 nucleotides: TGTGCCAGCAGCTGGACAGATACGCAGTATTTT. Amino acids: CASSWTDTQYF.

The V call is TRBV7-2, the J call TRBJ2-7; TRBD1 aligns across 7 bases. The J call could be wrong; TRBJ2-5 is a better fit for the DNA end. Germline V lookup: CDR1 SGHTA, CDR2 FQGNSA. This CDR3 spans 14 amino acids. The CDR3 region has the DNA TGTGCCAGCAGCTTAGGCTACAGGGGAGAGACCCAGTACTTC. Its protein product is CASSLGYRGETQYF.

This clonotype was observed at least ten times. The chain combines TRBV5-5 with TRBJ2-7; 12 bases line up with TRBD1. This CDR3 contains 15 residues. V shed 5 bases, J shed 2 bases, and the junction held 5 bases outside the gene matches. CDR1 is SGHKS, CDR2 YYEKEE, per germline (reference sequence). In nucleotides, the CDR3 is TGTGCCAGCAGAAAAGGGACAGGGGGCCCCTACGAGCAGTACTTC. Protein product: CASRKGTGGPYEQYF.

Comments on this clonotype: An end of the junction does not agree with germline; a read error may underlie this. V usage is TRBV5-1 and J usage is TRBJ2-5; D is undetermined. The CDR3 has 14 amino acids. Germline loops: CDR1 SGHRS, CDR2 YFSETQ. CDR3 DNA sequence: TGCGCCAGCAGCTTGGACAGTGATAATTATGAGCAGTGCTTC. Its translation is CASSLDSDNYEQCF.

This clonotype occurred many times. This chain links TRBV5-1 with TRBJ2-7; D may correspond to TRBD1 or TRBD2 (6 bases each). The V end was cut by 2 bases, the J end by 2 bases, with 20 bases between. This CDR3 spans 17 amino acids. Germline values: CDR1 SGHRS, CDR2 YFSETQ. In DNA form, the CDR3 reads TGCGCCAGCAGCTTACCCGGGGGCGACTTGTTAGCCTACGAGCAGTACTTC. Translating it yields CASSLPGGDLLAYEQYF.

This clonotype was counted many times. The CDR3 spells CASSEDLYEQYF. The CDR3 nucleotides read TGTGCCAGCAGCGAGGATCTTTACGAGCAGTACTTC. The V and J genes are TRBV11-2 and TRBJ2-7, with D uncertain. In germline, CDR1 is SGHAT, CDR2 FQNNGV. This CDR3 spans 12 amino acids. The V end was cut by 5 bases, the J end by 4 bases, with 9 bases between.

The chain has TRBV6-2 or TRBV6-3 and TRBJ1-5; D remains ambiguous. Trimming shortened V by 4 bases and J by 11 bases, and 9 bases separated the two germline ends. CDR1 MNHEY and CDR2 SVGEGT come from the germline V gene. The CDR3 has 11 residues. The CDR3 DNA sequence: TGTGCCAGCAGTTTGGGCAGGACCCAGCATTTT. Its protein product is CASSLGRTQHF.

This chain connects TRBV6-6 to TRBJ1-5; 7 nucleotides agree with TRBD1. The trim removed 10 bases at V and 6 bases at J, leaving 12 bases unmatched. The CDR3 runs to 14 residues. Germline values: CDR1 MNHNY, CDR2 SVGAGI (reference sequence). DNA for the CDR3: TGTGCCACGACCGACAGGGTGATGGGTCAGCCCCAGCATTTT. This translates into CATTDRVMGQPQHF.

This clonotype was observed at least ten times. The chain combines TRBV6-5 with TRBJ1-2; D might be TRBD1 (5 bases). Germline V gene data show CDR1 as MNHEY and CDR2 as SVGAGI. V lost 6 bases and J lost 4, with 12 bases in between. The CDR3 is 13 amino acids. The CDR3 bases are TGTGCCAGCAGCGGGGCCGGTATCTATGGCTACACCTTC. This translates into CASSGAGIYGYTF.

The genes are TRBV7-2 and TRBJ2-2; D possibly matches TRBD1 or TRBD2 (5 bases each). Germline V gene sequence: CDR1 SGHTA, CDR2 FQGNSA. The length of the CDR3 is 17 residues. Trimming took off 2 bases at V and 0 bases at J, with 13 bases between the two ends. The CDR3 here is CASSLMGTLANTGELFF. The CDR3, as DNA: TGTGCCAGCAGCTTAATGGGGACGTTGGCGAACACCGGGGAGCTGTTTTTT.

V gene TRBV12-3 or TRBV12-4 combines with J gene TRBJ2-3; weak D call: TRBD2 (6 bases). The length of the CDR3 is 16 residues. Trimming shortened V by 6 bases and J by 4 bases, and 20 bases separated the two germline ends. In nucleotides, the CDR3 is TGTGCCAGCAGCTTCTTCCGGGCTAGCGCGGCAGATACGCAGTATTTT. Translated, it gives CASSFFRASAADTQYF.

This clonotype was seen only a few times. The V gene is TRBV10-1, the J gene TRBJ2-3; tentatively, D is TRBD2 (6 bases). The V and J ends lost 0 bases and 6 bases respectively, with 10 bases between them. Germline CDR1 WNHNN, CDR2 SYGVQD (reference sequence). The CDR3 covers 14 residues. The CDR3 DNA sequence: TGCGCCAGCAGTGAGTCCGGGACTTGGGATACGCAGTATTTT. Translated, it gives CASSESGTWDTQYF.

To note about this clonotype: A much larger clonotype is one base distant, so this may be a read error. The chain links TRBV9 to TRBJ2-1; the D is unclear. The J call may be wrong; the DNA end is better matched by TRBJ2-7. CDR1 is SGDLS, CDR2 YYNGEE, per germline. The CDR3 extends over 15 amino acids. The CDR3 nucleotides read TGTGCCAGCAGCGTAGCCGGGTTCACCTACAATGAGCAGTACTTC. Translated: CASSVAGFTYNEQYF.

With regard to this clonotype: A much larger clone differs by one base, so this may be a read error. The chain carries TRBV11-2 and TRBJ2-4; no clear D. The tail of the sequence fits TRBJ2-7 better, so the J call may be wrong. Germline V gene lookup returns CDR1 SGHAT and CDR2 FQNNGV. The CDR3 contains 13 residues. The CDR3 spells CASNLDPPYEQYF. The CDR3 coding sequence is TGTGCCAGCAACTTAGATCCCCCCTACGAGCAGTACTTC.

The CDR3 reads CSVRTSGTNTGELFF. The DNA for the CDR3 is TGCAGCGTTCGGACTAGCGGAACGAACACCGGGGAGCTGTTTTTT. The chain couples TRBV29-1 to TRBJ2-2; 10 bases map to TRBD2. The V gene's germline CDR1 is SQVTM and CDR2 ANQGSEA. Trimming cost V 5 bases and J 0 bases; bases outside gene matches: 3. The CDR3 spans 15 residues.